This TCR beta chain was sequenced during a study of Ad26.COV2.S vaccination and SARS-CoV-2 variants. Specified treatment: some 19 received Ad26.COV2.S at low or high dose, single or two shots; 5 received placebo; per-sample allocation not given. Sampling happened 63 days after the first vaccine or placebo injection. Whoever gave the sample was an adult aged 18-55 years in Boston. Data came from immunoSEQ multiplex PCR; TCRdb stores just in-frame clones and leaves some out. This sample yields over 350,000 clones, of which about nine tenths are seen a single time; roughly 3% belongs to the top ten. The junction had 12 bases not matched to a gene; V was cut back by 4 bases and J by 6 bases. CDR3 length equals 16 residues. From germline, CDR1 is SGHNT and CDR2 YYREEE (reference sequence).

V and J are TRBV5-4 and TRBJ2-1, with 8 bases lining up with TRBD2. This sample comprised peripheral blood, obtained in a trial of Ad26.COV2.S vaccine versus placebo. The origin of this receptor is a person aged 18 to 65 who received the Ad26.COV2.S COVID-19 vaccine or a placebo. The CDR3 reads CASSLVGRGAFNEQFF. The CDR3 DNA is TGTGCCAGCAGCCTAGTTGGGCGGGGGGCGTTCAATGAGCAGTTCTTC.